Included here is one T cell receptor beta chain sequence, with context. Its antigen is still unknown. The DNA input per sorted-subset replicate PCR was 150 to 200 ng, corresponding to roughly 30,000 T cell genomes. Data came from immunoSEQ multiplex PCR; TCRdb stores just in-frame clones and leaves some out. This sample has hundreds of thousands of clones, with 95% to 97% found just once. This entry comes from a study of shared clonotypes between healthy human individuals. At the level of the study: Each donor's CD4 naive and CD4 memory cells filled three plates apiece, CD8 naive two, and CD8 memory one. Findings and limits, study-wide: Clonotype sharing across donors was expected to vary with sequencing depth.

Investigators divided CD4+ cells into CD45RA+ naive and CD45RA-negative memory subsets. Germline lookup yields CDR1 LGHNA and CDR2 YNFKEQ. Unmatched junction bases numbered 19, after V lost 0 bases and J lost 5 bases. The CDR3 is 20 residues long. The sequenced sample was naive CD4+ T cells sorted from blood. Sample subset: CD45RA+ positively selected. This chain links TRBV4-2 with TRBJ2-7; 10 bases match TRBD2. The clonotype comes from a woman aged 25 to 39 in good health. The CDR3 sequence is CASSQETYASGRALMHEQYF. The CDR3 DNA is TGTGCCAGCAGCCAAGAGACGTATGCCAGCGGGAGGGCCTTAATGCACGAGCAGTACTTC.